The 22 T cell receptor beta chains below all came from one sample that was sequenced in a study of immune heterogeneity within non-small cell lung tumors. TCR beta CDR3 regions came from multiplex PCR with 32 forward V and 13 reverse J primers. One entry per CDR3 protein results from TCRdb running MiXCR on the multiplex PCR reads. The sample contains fewer than 15,000 distinct CDR3 sequences, 25% to 35% of which appear only once. Samples each supplied 500 to 650 ng of bulk tumor genomic DNA as template. Taken during surgery, several biopsies per primary tumor were spaced as far apart as possible within the tumor mass. Undergoing curative surgery were patients whose non-small cell lung cancer was untreated and newly diagnosed. Sequencing used lung tumor tissue. All receptors derive from a middle-aged man with non-small cell lung cancer.

This clonotype is a singleton in its sample. Relative to the germline gene, one junction end is altered; a read error may explain this. This chain uses TRBV24-1 with TRBJ2-3, with D uncertain. The germline V gene encodes CDR1 KGHDR and CDR2 SFDVKD. CDR3 length: 13 residues. For the CDR3, the DNA is TGTCCCACCAGTGCCCCTAGCACAGATACGCAGTATTTT. This sequence encodes CPTSAPSTDTQYF.

A few counts support this clonotype. The chain is built from TRBV25-1 and TRBJ2-1; the match to TRBD2 covers 7 bases. Losses at the gene ends were 7 bases for V and 4 bases for J; bases not matched to a gene: 7. The CDR3 has 14 amino acids. Looked up from germline, CDR1 is MGHDK and CDR2 is SYGVNS. Written as DNA, the CDR3 is TGTGCCAGCACTGTCCCGGGGGGTTACAATGAGCAGTTCTTC. This sequence encodes CASTVPGGYNEQFF. Variable domain in full (rest from reference TRBV25-1 and TRBJ2-1): EADIYQTPRYLVIGTGKKITLECSQTMGHDKMYWYQQDPGMELHLIHYSYGVNSTEKGDLSSESTVSRIRTEHFPLTLESARPSHTSQYLCASTVPGGYNEQFFGPGTRLTVL.

A remark on this clonotype: This may be a read error, as it is one base from a much larger clone. The rearrangement uses TRBV10-2 and TRBJ1-6, with D perhaps matching TRBD1 (5 bases). CDR3 length equals 14 residues. Germline V lookup: CDR1 WSHSY, CDR2 SAAADI. The CDR3 reads CASSEEGYNSPPHF. In DNA form, the CDR3 reads TGCGCCAGCAGTGAGGAGGGGTATAATTCACCCCCCCACTTT.

With respect to this clonotype: A much larger clonotype is one base distant, so this may be a read error. The genes are TRBV7-8 and TRBJ2-7; 10 bases align to TRBD2. This CDR3 region has 15 residues. Germline assignment: CDR1 SGHVS and CDR2 FQNEAQ. CDR3 DNA sequence: TGTGACAGCAGCTTAGAGGCTAGCGGGAGTGGCGAGCAGTACTTC. Encoded protein: CDSSLEASGSGEQYF.

Notes on this clonotype: A read error may explain this, as a much larger clone is one base away. The CDR3 reads CASTRGRGCGYTF. The CDR3 DNA sequence: TGTGCCAGCACGAGGGGGAGGGGATGTGGCTACACCTTC. The chain links TRBV28 to TRBJ1-2; possible D gene TRBD1, 6 bases. CDR1 is MDHEN and CDR2 is SYDVKM in the germline V gene. This CDR3 spans 13 amino acids. The V end was cut by 7 bases, the J end by 7 bases, with 16 bases between.

DNA of the CDR3: TGCAGTGCCTTTCCTAGCGGGAGACAAGAGACCCAGTACTTC. Translating gives CSAFPSGRQETQYF. The chain has TRBV20-1 and TRBJ2-5, with 10 bases fitting TRBD2. The CDR3 spans 14 residues. V lost 6 bases, J lost 2 bases, and 6 bases stayed unmatched. Germline loops: CDR1 DFQATT, CDR2 SNEGSKA (reference sequence).

This chain links TRBV5-6 with TRBJ2-6; TRBD1 aligns across 9 bases. CDR1 SGHDT and CDR2 YYEEEE come from the germline V gene. Trimming at V came to 0 bases and at J to 4 bases, leaving 17 bases not matched to a gene. CDR3 length: 21 amino acids. CDR3 sequence (DNA): TGTGCCAGCAGCTTGGGACAGGGGGTTCCGGTGATGGCTACAGGGGCCAACGTCCTGACTTTC. Its protein is CASSLGQGVPVMATGANVLTF.

This clonotype is categorized as medium-sized. The genes are TRBV6-1 and TRBJ2-7, with D unclear. V gave up 3 bases and J gave up 3 bases, with 3 bases separating them. Germline CDR1 MNHNS, CDR2 SASEGT. CDR3 length: 11 amino acids. The CDR3 DNA sequence: TGTGCCAGCAGTGACTTCTACGAGCAGTACTTC. Protein sequence: CASSDFYEQYF.

About this clonotype itself: A much more abundant neighbour one base away suggests this may be a read error. The CDR3 end shows no conserved phenylalanine or tryptophan, and so a read error is likely. This rearrangement joins TRBV7-3 to TRBJ2-7; 7 nucleotides match TRBD1. Germline V gene sequence: CDR1 SGHTA, CDR2 FQGTGA. CDR3 length equals 14 residues. V was clipped by 1 base and J by 2 bases; unmatched bases: 2. CDR3 loop: CASSLKDRTYEQYS. CDR3 sequence (DNA): TGTGCCAGCAGCTTAAAGGACAGGACCTACGAGCAGTACTCC.

The chain combines TRBV4-3 with TRBJ1-2; TRBD1 might be the D (5 bases). V lost 1 base to trimming and J lost 3 bases, with 12 bases between them. The CDR3 has 15 residues. Germline V lookup: CDR1 LGHNA, CDR2 YSLEER. CDR3 nucleotides: TGCGCCAGCAGCCAAGCCCTAAGGGGAGACTATGGCTACACCTTC. Translating it yields CASSQALRGDYGYTF.

A word on this clonotype: Just one base apart from a much larger clone, this may be a read error. The V and J genes are TRBV2 and TRBJ2-1; 9 bases line up with TRBD1. Germline lookup yields CDR1 SNHLY and CDR2 FYNNEI. This CDR3 spans 14 amino acids. The chain's CDR3 is CARSDRDRANEQFF. In nucleotides, the CDR3 is TGTGCCAGAAGTGACCGGGACAGGGCCAATGAGCAGTTCTTC.

This clonotype occurred many times. The V call is TRBV11-2, the J call TRBJ1-1; D uncertain. Germline V gene lookup returns CDR1 SGHAT and CDR2 FQNNGV. Trimming shortened V by 2 bases and J by 3 bases, and 7 bases separated the two germline ends. This CDR3 contains 13 residues. CDR3 in amino acids: CASSLYRDTEAFF. CDR3 coding DNA: TGTGCCAGCAGCTTATATCGGGACACTGAAGCTTTCTTT.

This clonotype has only a few counts. V gene TRBV30 combines with J gene TRBJ2-2; D is perhaps TRBD1 or TRBD2 (5 bases each). CDR1 is GTSNPN, CDR2 SVGIG, per germline (reference sequence). Trimming shortened V by 2 bases and J by 7 bases, and 14 bases separated the two germline ends. This CDR3 has 14 amino acids. The chain's CDR3 is CAWSWDPRSGELFF. CDR3 DNA: TGTGCCTGGAGTTGGGACCCCCGGAGCGGGGAGCTGTTTTTT.

As for this clonotype: A read error may account for a junction end that differs from germline. This chain joins TRBV5-1 and TRBJ2-3; TRBD2 agrees at 8 bases. Per the germline V gene, CDR1 is SGHRS and CDR2 is YFSETQ. The CDR3 runs 15 residues. Here the CDR3 DNA reads TGCGCCAGAAGGGGCTCCGGGACTAGAACAGATACGGAGTATTTT. It codes for CARRGSGTRTDTEYF.

V usage is TRBV7-3 and J usage is TRBJ2-2; 10 bases match TRBD1. Trimming at V came to 5 bases and at J to 6 bases, leaving 3 bases not matched to a gene. The germline gives CDR1 SGHTA, CDR2 FQGTGA. This CDR3 spans 14 amino acids. In nucleotides, the CDR3 is TGTGCCAGCAGCAGGACAGGGGGGGCCGGGGAGCTGTTTTTT. This translates into CASSRTGGAGELFF.

By sample fraction, this clonotype is medium-sized. V is TRBV11-3 and J is TRBJ2-7; 8 bases are shared with TRBD1. This CDR3 spans 15 amino acids. The junction had 7 bases not matched to a gene; V was cut back by 3 bases and J by 3 bases. From germline, CDR1 is SGHNT and CDR2 YENEEA. The CDR3 sequence is CASSFSGTGGYEQYF. CDR3 DNA sequence: TGTGCCAGCAGCTTTAGTGGGACAGGCGGCTACGAGCAGTACTTC.

Comment on this clonotype: It may be a read error: a sequence one base away is much more abundant. The chain links TRBV19 to TRBJ2-7; either TRBD1 or TRBD2 may supply D (5 bases each). Germline loops: CDR1 LNHDA, CDR2 SQIVND (reference sequence). The CDR3 has 13 residues. CDR3: CASSLRGPSEQHF. CDR3 coding DNA: TGTGCCAGTAGTTTGAGGGGCCCGAGCGAGCAGCACTTC.

Of note for this clonotype: This clone may be a read error of a much larger clone one base away. The CDR3 does not end in the conserved phenylalanine or tryptophan, so this is likely a read error. The chain carries TRBV12-3 or TRBV12-4 and TRBJ2-5; D is unclear. Trimming pared 1 base from V and 5 bases from J, leaving 8 bases between. The CDR3 covers 13 residues. The CDR3 DNA reads as TGTGCCAGCAGTTTAGGAATACGGGAGACCCAGTACCTC. Amino acids: CASSLGIRETQYL.

About this clonotype: A read error may account for a junction end that differs from germline. The chain employs TRBV11-3 and TRBJ2-5, with D possibly TRBD2 on 5 matching bases. In germline, CDR1 is SGHNT, CDR2 YENEEA. The CDR3 has 13 amino acids. The CDR3 loop reads CASSLGSSKTQYF. The CDR3 coding sequence is TGTGCCAGCAGTTTAGGGAGTTCGAAGACCCAGTACTTC. Filled out from reference TRBV11-3 and TRBJ2-5, the complete variable domain reads EAGVVQSPRYKIIEKKQPVAFWCNPISGHNTLYWYLQNLGQGPELLIRYENEEAVDDSQLPKDRFSAERLKGVDSTLKIQPAELGDSAVYLCASSLGSSKTQYFGPGTRLLVL.

V gene TRBV7-2 combines with J gene TRBJ2-4, with 8 bases matching TRBD2. Germline V CDR1 and CDR2: SGHTA, FQGNSA. CDR3 length: 15 amino acids. V shed 3 bases, J shed 5 bases, and the junction held 6 bases outside the gene matches. CDR3 DNA sequence: TGTGCCAGCAGCTTGCCGGGAGGGGGGGAAAACATTCAGTACTTC. This sequence encodes CASSLPGGGENIQYF.

This clonotype turned up a few times. The V call is TRBV7-2, the J call TRBJ1-1; D not resolved. The germline V gene encodes CDR1 SGHTA and CDR2 FQGNSA. V dropped 4 bases and J dropped 3 bases, with 9 bases sitting between them. This CDR3 is built from 13 residues. CDR3 DNA sequence: TGTGCCAGCAGCTCTAAGTGGGACACTGAAGCTTTCTTT. This codes for CASSSKWDTEAFF. The full variable domain, its missing parts supplied by reference TRBV7-2 and TRBJ1-1, is GAGVSQSPSNKVTEKGKDVELRCDPISGHTALYWYRQSLGQGLEFLIYFQGNSAPDKSGLPSDRFSAERTGGSVSTLTIQRTQQEDSAVYLCASSSKWDTEAFFGQGTRLTVV.

V and J are TRBV7-9 and TRBJ1-3; D perhaps matches TRBD1 (6 bases). V lost 5 bases and J lost 4, with 15 bases in between. There are 15 residues in the CDR3. Per germline, CDR1 SEHNR and CDR2 FQNEAQ (reference sequence). The CDR3 loop is CASSPRGGAGNTIYF. The CDR3 bases are TGTGCCAGCAGCCCTAGAGGGGGAGCCGGAAACACCATATATTTT.